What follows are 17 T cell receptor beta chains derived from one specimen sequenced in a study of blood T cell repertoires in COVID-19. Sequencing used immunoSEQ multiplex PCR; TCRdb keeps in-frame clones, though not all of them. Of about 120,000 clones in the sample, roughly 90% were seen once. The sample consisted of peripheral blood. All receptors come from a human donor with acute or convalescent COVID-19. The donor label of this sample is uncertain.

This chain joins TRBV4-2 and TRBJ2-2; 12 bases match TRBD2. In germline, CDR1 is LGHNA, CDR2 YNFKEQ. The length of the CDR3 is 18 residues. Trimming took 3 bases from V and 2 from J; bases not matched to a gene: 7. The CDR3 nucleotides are TGTGCCAGCAGCCAGACAGCTGGACTAGCGGGAAACACCGGGGAGCTGTTTTTT. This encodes CASSQTAGLAGNTGELFF.

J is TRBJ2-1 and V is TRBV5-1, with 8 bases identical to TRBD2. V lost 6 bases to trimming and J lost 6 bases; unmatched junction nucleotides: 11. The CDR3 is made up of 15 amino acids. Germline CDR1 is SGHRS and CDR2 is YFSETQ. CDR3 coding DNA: TGCGCCAGCATAGCGGGGTCCTCGAGTTTCAATGAGCAGTTCTTC. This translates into CASIAGSSSFNEQFF. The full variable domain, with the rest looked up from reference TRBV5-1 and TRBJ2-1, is KAGVTQTPRYLIKTRGQQVTLSCSPISGHRSVSWYQQTPGQGLQFLFEYFSETQRNKGNFPGRFSGRQFSNSRSEMNVSTLELGDSALYLCASIAGSSSFNEQFFGPGTRLTVL.

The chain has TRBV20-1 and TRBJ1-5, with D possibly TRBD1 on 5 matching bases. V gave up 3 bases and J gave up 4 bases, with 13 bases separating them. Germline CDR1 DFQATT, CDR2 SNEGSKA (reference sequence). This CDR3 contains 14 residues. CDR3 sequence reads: CSASQGGGNQPQHF. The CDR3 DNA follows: TGCAGTGCTAGTCAGGGCGGGGGTAATCAGCCCCAGCATTTT.

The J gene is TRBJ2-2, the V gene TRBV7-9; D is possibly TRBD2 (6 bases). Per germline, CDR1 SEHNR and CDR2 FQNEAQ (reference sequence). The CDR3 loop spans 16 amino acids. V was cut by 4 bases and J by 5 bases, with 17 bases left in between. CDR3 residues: CASSSKGLGFTGELFF. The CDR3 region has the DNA TGTGCCAGCAGCTCGAAGGGACTCGGATTTACCGGGGAGCTGTTTTTT.

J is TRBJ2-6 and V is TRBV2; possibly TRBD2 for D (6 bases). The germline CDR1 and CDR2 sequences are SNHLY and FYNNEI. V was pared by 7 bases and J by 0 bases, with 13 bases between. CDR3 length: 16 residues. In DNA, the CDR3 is TGTGCCAGCACCAAGGGCGGGACCTCTGGGGCCAACGTCCTGACTTTC. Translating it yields CASTKGGTSGANVLTF. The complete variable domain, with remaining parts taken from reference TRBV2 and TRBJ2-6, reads EPEVTQTPSHQVTQMGQEVILRCVPISNHLYFYWYRQILGQKVEFLVSFYNNEISEKSEIFDDQFSVERPDGSNFTLKIRSTKLEDSAMYFCASTKGGTSGANVLTFGAGSRLTVL.

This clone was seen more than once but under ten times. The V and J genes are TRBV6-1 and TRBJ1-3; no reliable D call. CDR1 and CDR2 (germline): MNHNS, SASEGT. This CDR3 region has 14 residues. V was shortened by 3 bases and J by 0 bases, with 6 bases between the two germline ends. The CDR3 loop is CASSDSGSGNTIYF. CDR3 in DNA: TGTGCCAGCAGTGACAGCGGCTCTGGAAACACCATATATTTT.

CDR3 residues: CASSPLNRLGGGTYEQYF. The CDR3 DNA follows: TGTGCCAGCAGCCCATTAAACCGTCTAGGGGGGGGTACCTACGAGCAGTACTTC. The chain joins TRBV11-2 to TRBJ2-7, with D perhaps matching TRBD2 (7 bases). Germline V gene lookup returns CDR1 SGHAT and CDR2 FQNNGV. Trimming took off 5 bases at V and 2 bases at J, with 25 bases between the two ends. The CDR3 contains 18 residues.

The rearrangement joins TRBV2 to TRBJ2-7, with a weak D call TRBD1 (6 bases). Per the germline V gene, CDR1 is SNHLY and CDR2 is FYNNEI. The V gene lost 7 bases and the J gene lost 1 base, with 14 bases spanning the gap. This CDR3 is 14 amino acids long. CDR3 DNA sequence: TGTGCCAGCACAGAACGGACAGCATCCTACGAGCAGTACTTC. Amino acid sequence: CASTERTASYEQYF.

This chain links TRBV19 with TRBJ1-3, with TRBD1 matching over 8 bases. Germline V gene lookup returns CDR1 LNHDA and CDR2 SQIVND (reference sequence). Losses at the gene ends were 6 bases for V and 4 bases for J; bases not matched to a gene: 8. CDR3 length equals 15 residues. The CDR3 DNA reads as TGTGCCAGTAGCGCGGGACAGGCGTTCGGAAACACCATATATTTT. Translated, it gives CASSAGQAFGNTIYF.

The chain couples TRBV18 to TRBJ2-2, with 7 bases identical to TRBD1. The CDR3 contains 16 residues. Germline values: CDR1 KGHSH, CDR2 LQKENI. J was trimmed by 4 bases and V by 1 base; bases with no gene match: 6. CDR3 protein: CASSPLMRQGTGELFF. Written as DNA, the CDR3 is TGTGCCAGCTCACCACTGATGAGACAGGGCACCGGGGAGCTGTTTTTT. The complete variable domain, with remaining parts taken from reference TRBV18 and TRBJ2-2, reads NAGVMQNPRHLVRRRGQEARLRCSPMKGHSHVYWYRQLPEEGLKFMVYLQKENIIDESGMPKERFSAEFPKEGPSILRIQQVVRGDSAAYFCASSPLMRQGTGELFFGEGSRLTVL.

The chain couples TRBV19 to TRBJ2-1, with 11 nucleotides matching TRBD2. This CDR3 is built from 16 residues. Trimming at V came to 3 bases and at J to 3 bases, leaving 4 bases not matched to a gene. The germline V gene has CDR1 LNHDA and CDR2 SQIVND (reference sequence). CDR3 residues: CASSIGTSGGYNEQFF. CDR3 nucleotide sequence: TGTGCCAGTAGTATCGGCACTAGCGGGGGCTACAATGAGCAGTTCTTC.

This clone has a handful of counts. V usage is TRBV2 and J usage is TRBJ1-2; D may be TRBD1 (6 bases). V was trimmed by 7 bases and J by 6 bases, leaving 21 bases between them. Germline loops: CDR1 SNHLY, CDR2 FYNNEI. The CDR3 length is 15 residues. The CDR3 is CASKLETGRLDGYTF. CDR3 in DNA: TGTGCCAGCAAACTCGAGACAGGAAGATTGGATGGCTACACCTTC. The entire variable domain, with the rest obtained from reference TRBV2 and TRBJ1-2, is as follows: EPEVTQTPSHQVTQMGQEVILRCVPISNHLYFYWYRQILGQKVEFLVSFYNNEISEKSEIFDDQFSVERPDGSNFTLKIRSTKLEDSAMYFCASKLETGRLDGYTFGSGTRLTVV.

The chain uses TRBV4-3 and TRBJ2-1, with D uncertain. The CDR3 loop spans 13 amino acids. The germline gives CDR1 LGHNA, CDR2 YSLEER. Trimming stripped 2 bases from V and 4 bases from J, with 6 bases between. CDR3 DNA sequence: TGCGCCAGCAGCCAATATCTTTACAATGAGCAGTTCTTC. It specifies CASSQYLYNEQFF.

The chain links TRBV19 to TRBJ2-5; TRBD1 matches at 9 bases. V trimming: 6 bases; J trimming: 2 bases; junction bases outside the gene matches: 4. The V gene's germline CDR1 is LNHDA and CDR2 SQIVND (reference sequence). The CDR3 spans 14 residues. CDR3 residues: CASRRTGEQETQYF. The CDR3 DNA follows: TGTGCCAGTAGGAGGACAGGGGAACAAGAGACCCAGTACTTC.

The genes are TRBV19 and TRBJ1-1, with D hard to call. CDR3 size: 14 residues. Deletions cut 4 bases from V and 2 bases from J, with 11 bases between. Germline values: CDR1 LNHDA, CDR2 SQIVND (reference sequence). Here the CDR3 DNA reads TGTGCCAGTAGTACAGAAATTATTAACACTGAAGCTTTCTTT. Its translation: CASSTEIINTEAFF. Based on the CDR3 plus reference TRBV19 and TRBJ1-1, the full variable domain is DGGITQSPKYLFRKEGQNVTLSCEQNLNHDAMYWYRQDPGQGLRLIYYSQIVNDFQKGDIAEGYSVSREKKESFPLTVTSAQKNPTAFYLCASSTEIINTEAFFGQGTRLTVV.

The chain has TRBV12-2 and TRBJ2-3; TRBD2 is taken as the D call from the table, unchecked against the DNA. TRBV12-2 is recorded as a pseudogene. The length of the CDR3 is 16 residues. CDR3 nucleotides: TGTGCAAGTCGCCACCCCGGGGGTTCTAGCACAGATACGCAGTATTTT. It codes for CASRHPGGSSTDTQYF.

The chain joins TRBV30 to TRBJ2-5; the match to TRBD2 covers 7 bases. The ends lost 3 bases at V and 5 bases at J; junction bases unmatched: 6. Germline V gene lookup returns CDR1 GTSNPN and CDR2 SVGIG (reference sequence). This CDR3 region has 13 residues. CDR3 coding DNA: TGTGCCTGGAGCCGCGGGGGTGGGGAGACCCAGTACTTC. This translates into CAWSRGGGETQYF.